Following are 10 T cell receptor beta chains from one sample sequenced in a study of regulatory T cells in long-lasting Graves disease (dated by TCRdb to the early 2020s). Receptors were amplified or captured by multiplex PCR. The run used an Illumina HiSeq 4000. CDR3 regions were amplified by Arm-PCR with iRepertoire HTBI primers to construct TCR beta libraries. In TCRdb, the public reads were trimmed at Q25 with fastp and aligned with MiXCR, with productive beta chains retained. Each record represents a unique CDR3 protein, reported with the most common genes and DNA among its rows. The sample records hundreds of thousands of distinct CDR3 sequences, approximately 15% of which are singletons. The top ten constitute about 27% of the sample. Per the publication, the time point label means: newly diagnosed GD, antithyroid drugs for less than 3 months. RNA was extracted from PBMCs in TRIzol for both TCR sequencing and RNA sequencing.

The same sample was also studied in work on T cells in Graves' hyperthyroidism and ophthalmopathy.

This specimen consisted of peripheral blood mononuclear cells (PBMCs), obtained at new diagnosis, from a patient treated with antithyroid drugs. Source of these receptors: a man aged 35-49 years with Graves disease. Donor details come from another sample of the same person, matched by shared clones.

The rearrangement links TRBV19 to TRBJ1-4, with a possible D match to TRBD1 (5 bases). Trimming cost V 9 bases and J 8 bases, with 25 bases left between them. The V gene's germline CDR1 is LNHDA and CDR2 SQIVND (reference sequence). The length of the CDR3 is 16 residues. In DNA, the CDR3 is TGTGCCAGCAAGCCCGCCCAGGGACTTAATAGAGAAAAACTGTTTTTT. Translating it yields CASKPAQGLNREKLFF.

This sequence joins TRBV24-1 and TRBJ1-5; 11 bases match TRBD1. V was clipped by 4 bases and J by 5 bases; unmatched bases: 3. Germline CDR1 and CDR2: KGHDR and SFDVKD. The CDR3 sequence is 15 residues long. The CDR3 sequence: CATSEPGQGDQPQHF. The CDR3 region has the DNA TGTGCCACCAGTGAGCCGGGACAGGGGGATCAGCCCCAGCATTTT.

The table lists this clonotype with many counts. The V call is TRBV27, the J call TRBJ2-7, with 11 bases that match TRBD1. The CDR3 has 15 residues. Germline V lookup: CDR1 MNHEY, CDR2 SMNVEV (reference sequence). V lost 5 bases, J lost 5 bases, and 8 bases stayed unmatched. The CDR3 sequence: CASSPLRDRGNEQYF. As DNA, the CDR3 is TGTGCCAGCAGTCCCCTTCGGGACAGGGGGAACGAGCAGTACTTC.

This clonotype occurred many times. The gene calls are TRBV10-3 and TRBJ1-2; perhaps TRBD1 as D (5 bases). V was shortened by 9 bases and J by 3 bases, with 20 bases between the two germline ends. This CDR3 comprises 15 residues. Germline CDR1 reads ENHRY; CDR2 reads SYGVKD. The CDR3 loop is CAMARGDGLDYGYTF. The CDR3 DNA follows: TGTGCCATGGCCCGGGGGGACGGGCTTGACTATGGCTACACCTTC.

The rearrangement joins TRBV3-1 to TRBJ1-2; D is undetermined. The CDR3 extends over 15 amino acids. With 6 bases removed from V and 5 bases from J, the gap between germline ends came to 19 bases. Germline V gives CDR1 LGHDT, CDR2 YNNKEL (reference sequence). CDR3: CASRPTAGRVYGYTF. The CDR3 DNA sequence: TGTGCCAGCAGACCTACCGCGGGGAGGGTGTATGGCTACACCTTC.

This clonotype occurred a few times. The rearrangement uses TRBV11-3 and TRBJ2-3; 7 bases map to TRBD2. This CDR3 is built from 15 residues. Germline V CDR1 and CDR2: SGHNT, YENEEA. With 1 base clipped from V and 6 bases from J, the junction kept 7 bases outside the gene matches. The CDR3, as DNA: TGTGCCAGCAGCTTAGGAGGTGCGGGGGAGGATACGCAGTATTTT. This sequence encodes CASSLGGAGEDTQYF.

Many counts were recorded for this clonotype. The gene calls are TRBV24-1 and TRBJ2-7; 12 bases line up with TRBD1. The V gene's germline CDR1 is KGHDR and CDR2 SFDVKD. Unmatched junction bases numbered 5, after V lost 4 bases and J lost 5 bases. This CDR3 region has 15 residues. The CDR3 here is CATSESGTGGNEQYF. The CDR3 nucleotides are TGTGCCACCAGTGAATCCGGGACAGGGGGCAACGAGCAGTACTTC.

For this clonotype: A far larger clone lies a single base away; this is likely a read error. This sequence joins TRBV5-1 and TRBJ2-1; possibly TRBD1 for D (6 bases). Germline V gene data show CDR1 as SGHRS and CDR2 as YFSETQ. V was clipped by 0 bases and J by 10 bases, with 11 bases between them. The CDR3 length is 13 residues. CDR3 residues: CASSLGQGYEQFF. For the CDR3, the DNA is TGCGCCAGCAGCTTGGGCCAGGGGTACGAGCAGTTCTTC.

At least ten counts were recorded for this clonotype. The chain carries TRBV2 and TRBJ1-4; 8 nucleotides match TRBD1. V shed 7 bases and J 7 bases; nucleotides not matched to a gene: 5. From germline, CDR1 is SNHLY and CDR2 FYNNEI. This CDR3 contains 13 residues. The CDR3 loop reads CASKQGESEKLFF. The DNA for the CDR3 is TGTGCCAGCAAACAGGGGGAGAGTGAAAAACTGTTTTTT.

The chain joins TRBV9 to TRBJ2-2; 7 nucleotides align to TRBD1. CDR3 length: 16 amino acids. Germline CDR1 is SGDLS and CDR2 is YYNGEE. Losses at the gene ends were 1 base for V and 5 bases for J; bases not matched to a gene: 8. CDR3 in DNA: TGTGCCAGCAGCGTATCCTGGCAGGGGGTTACCGGGGAGCTGTTTTTT. Its protein is CASSVSWQGVTGELFF. Full variable domain (remainder filled in from reference TRBV9 and TRBJ2-2): DSGVTQTPKHLITATGQRVTLRCSPRSGDLSVYWYQQSLDQGLQFLIQYYNGEERAKGNILERFSAQQFPDLHSELNLSSLELGDSALYFCASSVSWQGVTGELFFGEGSRLTVL.